This T cell receptor beta chain came from a study of metastatic and nonmetastatic thyroid tumors. This CDR3 contains 14 residues. Trimming removed 6 bases from V and 6 bases from J; junction bases left unmatched: 5. Looked up from germline, CDR1 is KGHSH and CDR2 is LQKENI. At least ten counts were recorded for this clone. TCRdb re-called clones via MiXCR from the PCR reads. The data show around 25,000 clones, with 13% seen just once and around 5.1% held by the top ten. No patient had received any treatment before thyroid surgery. The sequenced sample was blood. The chain uses TRBV18 and TRBJ1-4, with 9 nucleotides matching TRBD1. This receptor was obtained from a female donor with papillary thyroid cancer or a benign thyroid nodule (not recorded which). Some clones in this sample may be carry-over from other donors' samples. CDR3 region: CASSPDRGHEKLFF. CDR3 sequence (DNA): TGTGCCAGCTCCCCGGACAGGGGCCATGAAAAACTGTTTTTT.